Sequencing of this TCR beta chain was carried out in a study of cytomegalovirus exposure and HLA in healthy donors. PCR involved 60 Vbeta and 13 Jbeta primers. TCRdb's table, derived via immunoSEQ multiplex PCR, lists solely in-frame clones and lacks some. Here the sample spans 140,000 to 150,000 clones, about four fifths being singletons. Germline assignment: CDR1 SGHRS and CDR2 YFSETQ. The CDR3 has 17 residues. The V gene end was trimmed by 5 bases and the J gene end by 1 base; junction bases not matched to a gene: 10. The receptor was isolated from a woman under 30 in good health and CMV-seropositive. The rearrangement uses TRBV5-1 and TRBJ2-3; TRBD1 aligns across 10 bases. The sequencing input was PBMCs. CDR3 in amino acids: CASSRDRGPLRTDTQYF. CDR3 nucleotides: TGCGCCAGCAGTCGGGACAGGGGCCCACTACGCACAGATACGCAGTATTTT.